This entry concerns a single TCR beta chain. Trimming stripped 0 bases from V and 8 bases from J, with 11 bases between. Germline V gene sequence: CDR1 MNHEY, CDR2 SVGAGI. This CDR3 comprises 14 residues. The authors loaded about 0.2 ug DNA, 28,000 or so T cell genomes, into sorted-subset replicate PCRs. Per the original methods: Junction-only sequences produced by ImmunoSEQ had no quality scores, so filtering differed. Assay used: immunoSEQ multiplex PCR; TCRdb lists only in-frame clones, some missing. V and J calls and clone size are copied from that table; D and trimming were computed from the DNA. In the table there are roughly 2 million clones, 85% to 95% of which are singletons. This entry belongs to a study of shared clonotypes between healthy human individuals. Study summary: Donor composition was a couple of women and three men, aged 18 to 49.

The V call is TRBV6-5, the J call TRBJ2-1; D is ambiguous. The sequence was obtained from a man aged 18 to 30 in good health. Sequenced sample: naive CD4+ T cells sorted from blood. Subset described: CD45RA+ positively selected. The CDR3 loop reads CASSYSPEVYEQFF. Here the CDR3 DNA reads TGTGCCAGCAGTTACTCACCCGAGGTGTATGAGCAGTTCTTC.